A selection of T cell receptor beta chains follows, all from one sample in a study of blood T cell repertoires in COVID-19. Produced via immunoSEQ multiplex PCR; TCRdb's table is partial and in-frame only. The repertoire has 150,000 to 200,000 clones, about 93% of them found once; the top ten carry roughly 0.56%. Sequencing used peripheral blood. The origin of the receptors is a man aged 50-59 years with acute or convalescent COVID-19. CDR3s include the opening cysteine and the closing phenylalanine or tryptophan. Fields, in order: V gene, clone size, CDR3 length, D gene, J gene, CDR3 protein, CDR3 DNA. A D gene is named only where the DNA matches it firmly. Clone size is not always given. Where it is, it says once, few, many or a class for expanded clones.

v_call: TRBV4-1; clone_size: -; cdr3_length: 15; d_call: -; j_call: TRBJ2-2; cdr3_aa: CASSYGGLNTGELFF; cdr3_nt: TGCGCCAGCAGCTACGGGGGGCTGAACACCGGGGAGCTGTTTTTT
v_call: TRBV5-6; clone_size: -; cdr3_length: 16; d_call: TRBD1; j_call: TRBJ1-2; cdr3_aa: CASAERGGRGPDGYTF; cdr3_nt: TGTGCCAGCGCGGAGCGAGGGGGCAGGGGGCCTGATGGCTACACCTTC
v_call: TRBV15; clone_size: once; cdr3_length: 16; d_call: -; j_call: TRBJ2-1; cdr3_aa: CATSRDASGFWHEQFF; cdr3_nt: TGTGCCACCAGCAGAGATGCTAGTGGTTTTTGGCATGAGCAGTTCTTC
v_call: TRBV27; clone_size: -; cdr3_length: 18; d_call: TRBD2; j_call: TRBJ2-3; cdr3_aa: CASRHHTLAARRTDTQYF; cdr3_nt: TGTGCCAGCAGACACCACACTCTAGCGGCGAGGCGCACAGATACGCAGTATTTT
v_call: TRBV7-2; clone_size: -; cdr3_length: 19; d_call: TRBD1; j_call: TRBJ1-6; cdr3_aa: CASSLVGQGAKFYNSPLHF; cdr3_nt: TGTGCCAGCAGCTTAGTGGGACAGGGGGCAAAGTTCTATAATTCACCCCTCCACTTT
v_call: TRBV7-3; clone_size: once; cdr3_length: 18; d_call: TRBD2; j_call: TRBJ2-2; cdr3_aa: CASSLNGFPSGGTGELFF; cdr3_nt: TGTGCCAGCAGCTTAAATGGTTTTCCTAGCGGAGGGACCGGGGAGCTGTTTTTT
v_call: TRBV6-5; clone_size: -; cdr3_length: 12; d_call: TRBD2; j_call: TRBJ2-5; cdr3_aa: CASSRGGETQYF; cdr3_nt: TGTGCCAGCAGTCGGGGGGGAGAGACCCAGTACTTC
v_call: TRBV19; clone_size: -; cdr3_length: 14; d_call: -; j_call: TRBJ1-5; cdr3_aa: CASTTDREGQPQHF; cdr3_nt: TGTGCCAGTACCACGGACAGAGAAGGACAGCCCCAGCATTTT
v_call: TRBV5-1; clone_size: -; cdr3_length: 15; d_call: -; j_call: TRBJ2-3; cdr3_aa: CASSLADSSTDTQYF; cdr3_nt: TGCGCCAGCAGCTTGGCCGACAGTAGCACAGATACGCAGTATTTT
v_call: TRBV27; clone_size: -; cdr3_length: 12; d_call: TRBD1; j_call: TRBJ1-4; cdr3_aa: CASRTGSEKLFF; cdr3_nt: TGTGCCAGCAGGACAGGGAGTGAAAAACTGTTTTTT
v_call: TRBV28; clone_size: -; cdr3_length: 15; d_call: TRBD1; j_call: TRBJ1-1; cdr3_aa: CASSQDRAVWTEAFF; cdr3_nt: TGTGCCAGCAGCCAGGACAGGGCGGTATGGACTGAAGCTTTCTTT
v_call: TRBV28; clone_size: -; cdr3_length: 12; d_call: -; j_call: TRBJ1-5; cdr3_aa: CASRTGNQPQHF; cdr3_nt: TGTGCCAGCAGGACTGGTAATCAGCCCCAGCATTTT
v_call: TRBV6-2/TRBV6-3; clone_size: -; cdr3_length: 13; d_call: -; j_call: TRBJ1-2; cdr3_aa: CASSWQQDYGYTF; cdr3_nt: TGTGCCAGCAGTTGGCAACAGGACTATGGCTACACCTTC
v_call: TRBV27; clone_size: few; cdr3_length: 15; d_call: TRBD2; j_call: TRBJ2-3; cdr3_aa: CASSYLAGGTDTQYF; cdr3_nt: TGTGCCAGCAGTTACCTTGCGGGAGGGACAGATACGCAGTATTTT
v_call: TRBV3-1/TRBV3-2; clone_size: -; cdr3_length: 16; d_call: TRBD2; j_call: TRBJ2-3; cdr3_aa: CASSGTGTSGRDTQYF; cdr3_nt: TGTGCCAGCAGCGGAACCGGGACTAGCGGGAGGGATACGCAGTATTTT
v_call: TRBV7-9; clone_size: -; cdr3_length: 15; d_call: TRBD1; j_call: TRBJ1-2; cdr3_aa: CASRPSGGLDYGYTF; cdr3_nt: TGTGCCAGCAGACCTTCAGGGGGCCTTGACTATGGCTACACCTTC
v_call: TRBV6-5; clone_size: -; cdr3_length: 15; d_call: -; j_call: TRBJ2-3; cdr3_aa: CASSYGGTLTSTQYF; cdr3_nt: TGTGCCAGCAGTTATGGGGGGACTCTTACGAGTACGCAGTATTTT
v_call: TRBV30; clone_size: -; cdr3_length: 15; d_call: TRBD2; j_call: TRBJ2-1; cdr3_aa: CAWRISGGSYNEQFF; cdr3_nt: TGTGCCTGGAGAATTAGCGGGGGGTCCTACAATGAGCAGTTCTTC
v_call: TRBV19; clone_size: once; cdr3_length: 15; d_call: -; j_call: TRBJ2-2; cdr3_aa: CASSIRYSNTGELFF; cdr3_nt: TGTGCCAGTAGTATCCGTTACAGTAACACCGGGGAGCTGTTTTTT
v_call: TRBV24-1; clone_size: -; cdr3_length: 17; d_call: -; j_call: TRBJ1-5; cdr3_aa: CATSDNRGGYSNQPQHF; cdr3_nt: TGTGCCACCAGTGACAACCGCGGGGGCTATAGCAATCAGCCCCAGCATTTT
v_call: TRBV5-4; clone_size: -; cdr3_length: 15; d_call: TRBD2; j_call: TRBJ2-7; cdr3_aa: CASSLGAGEAYEQYF; cdr3_nt: TGTGCCAGCAGCTTGGGGGCGGGAGAGGCCTACGAGCAGTACTTC
v_call: TRBV5-6; clone_size: once; cdr3_length: 15; d_call: TRBD2; j_call: TRBJ2-7; cdr3_aa: CASSLGSGGTYEQYF; cdr3_nt: TGTGCCAGCAGTCTCGGTAGCGGGGGGACCTACGAGCAGTACTTC
v_call: TRBV4-3; clone_size: few; cdr3_length: 16; d_call: TRBD1; j_call: TRBJ1-6; cdr3_aa: CASSRDSGGYNSPLHF; cdr3_nt: TGCGCCAGCAGCCGGGACTCAGGGGGCTATAATTCACCCCTCCACTTT
v_call: TRBV9; clone_size: -; cdr3_length: 15; d_call: TRBD1; j_call: TRBJ1-4; cdr3_aa: CASSGDRGGNEKLFF; cdr3_nt: TGTGCCAGCAGCGGTGACAGGGGTGGTAATGAAAAACTGTTTTTT
v_call: TRBV11-2; clone_size: -; cdr3_length: 13; d_call: -; j_call: TRBJ2-3; cdr3_aa: CASSPGLSTTQYF; cdr3_nt: TGTGCCAGCAGCCCAGGTTTGTCTACCACGCAGTATTTT
v_call: TRBV27; clone_size: -; cdr3_length: 14; d_call: TRBD1; j_call: TRBJ1-6; cdr3_aa: CASRKTGGNSPLHF; cdr3_nt: TGTGCCAGCAGAAAAACAGGGGGTAATTCACCCCTCCACTTT
v_call: TRBV6-5; clone_size: -; cdr3_length: 13; d_call: -; j_call: TRBJ1-4; cdr3_aa: CASRDFMGQKLFF; cdr3_nt: TGTGCCAGCAGAGACTTCATGGGTCAAAAACTGTTTTTT
v_call: TRBV2; clone_size: -; cdr3_length: 16; d_call: TRBD2; j_call: TRBJ2-1; cdr3_aa: CASSEWASGGNNKQFF; cdr3_nt: TGTGCCAGCAGTGAATGGGCTAGCGGGGGGAATAACAAGCAGTTCTTC
v_call: TRBV28; clone_size: -; cdr3_length: 15; d_call: -; j_call: TRBJ1-5; cdr3_aa: CASRARGHGNQPQHF; cdr3_nt: TGTGCCAGCAGGGCCCGGGGTCATGGCAATCAGCCCCAGCATTTT
v_call: TRBV6-5; clone_size: few; cdr3_length: 12; d_call: -; j_call: TRBJ1-5; cdr3_aa: CAGQSRNQPQHF; cdr3_nt: TGTGCCGGGCAAAGCCGCAATCAGCCCCAGCATTTT
v_call: TRBV3-1/TRBV3-2; clone_size: -; cdr3_length: 14; d_call: -; j_call: TRBJ2-5; cdr3_aa: CASSQERGRETQYF; cdr3_nt: TGTGCCAGCAGCCAAGAAAGGGGCCGGGAGACCCAGTACTTC
v_call: TRBV7-9; clone_size: once; cdr3_length: 16; d_call: TRBD1; j_call: TRBJ1-1; cdr3_aa: CASDPGQGAQNTEAFF; cdr3_nt: TGTGCCAGCGACCCGGGACAGGGGGCACAGAACACTGAAGCTTTCTTT
v_call: TRBV9; clone_size: -; cdr3_length: 15; d_call: TRBD2; j_call: TRBJ2-1; cdr3_aa: CASSVGTSGWDEQFF; cdr3_nt: TGTGCCAGCAGCGTCGGGACTAGCGGGTGGGATGAGCAGTTCTTC
v_call: TRBV3-1/TRBV3-2; clone_size: -; cdr3_length: 14; d_call: -; j_call: TRBJ2-1; cdr3_aa: CASSLRGGGNEQFF; cdr3_nt: TGTGCCAGCAGCTTGCGAGGGGGGGGGAATGAGCAGTTCTTC
v_call: TRBV5-1; clone_size: -; cdr3_length: 16; d_call: -; j_call: TRBJ1-1; cdr3_aa: CASSLAVGALNTEAFF; cdr3_nt: TGCGCCAGCAGCTTGGCGGTGGGGGCCCTGAACACTGAAGCTTTCTTT
v_call: TRBV10-3; clone_size: -; cdr3_length: 16; d_call: TRBD2; j_call: TRBJ2-1; cdr3_aa: CAISVGIAGGYNEQFF; cdr3_nt: TGTGCCATCAGTGTGGGGATAGCGGGAGGCTACAATGAGCAGTTCTTC